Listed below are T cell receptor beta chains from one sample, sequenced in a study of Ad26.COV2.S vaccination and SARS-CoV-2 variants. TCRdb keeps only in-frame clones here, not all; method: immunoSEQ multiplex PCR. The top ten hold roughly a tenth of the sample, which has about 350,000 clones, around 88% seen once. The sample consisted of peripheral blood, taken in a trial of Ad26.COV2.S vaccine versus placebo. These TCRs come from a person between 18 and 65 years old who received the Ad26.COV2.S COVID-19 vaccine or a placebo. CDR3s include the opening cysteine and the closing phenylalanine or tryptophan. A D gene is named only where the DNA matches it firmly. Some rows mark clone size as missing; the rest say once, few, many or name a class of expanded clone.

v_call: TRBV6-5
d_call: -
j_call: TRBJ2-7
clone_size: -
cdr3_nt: TGTGCCAGCCGCCGTGGAGAGGGCTCGGGCGAGCAGTACTTC
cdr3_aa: CASRRGEGSGEQYF

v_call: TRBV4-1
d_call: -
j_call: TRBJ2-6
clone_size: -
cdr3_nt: TGCGCCAGCAGCCAAGGCCTCTCTGGGGCCAACGTCCTGACTTTC
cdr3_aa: CASSQGLSGANVLTF

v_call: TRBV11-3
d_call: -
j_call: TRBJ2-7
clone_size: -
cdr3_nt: TGTGCCAGCAGCTTAGAAGGGAACGAGCAGTACTTC
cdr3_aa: CASSLEGNEQYF

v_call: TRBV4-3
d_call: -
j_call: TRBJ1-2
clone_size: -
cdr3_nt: TGCGCCAGCAGCCAAGATCCAGGCAGGGAAAGGGGCTACACCTTC
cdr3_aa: CASSQDPGRERGYTF

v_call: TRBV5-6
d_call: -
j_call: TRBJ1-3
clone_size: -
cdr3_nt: TGTGCCAGCAGCTTGGTACAGAAATACTCTGGAAACACCATATATTTT
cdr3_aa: CASSLVQKYSGNTIYF

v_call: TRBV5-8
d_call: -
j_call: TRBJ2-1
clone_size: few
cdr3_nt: TGTGCCAGCAACCTTCTCCAGGGGAATGAGCAGTTCTTC
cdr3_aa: CASNLLQGNEQFF

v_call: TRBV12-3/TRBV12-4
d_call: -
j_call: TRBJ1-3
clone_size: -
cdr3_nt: TGTGCCAGCTGTCCGAGTGATGGAAACACCATATATTTT
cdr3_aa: CASCPSDGNTIYF

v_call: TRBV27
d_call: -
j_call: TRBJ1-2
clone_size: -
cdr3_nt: TGTGCCAGCAGTTTAGGAGTTGGACAGATTTATGGCTACACCTTC
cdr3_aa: CASSLGVGQIYGYTF

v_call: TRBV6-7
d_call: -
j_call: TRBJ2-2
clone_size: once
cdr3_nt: TGTGCCAGCAGACAGGGACCGAACACCGGGGAGCTGTTTTTT
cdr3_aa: CASRQGPNTGELFF

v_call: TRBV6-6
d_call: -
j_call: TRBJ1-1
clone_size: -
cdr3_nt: TGTGCCAGCAGTTACCAGGGGACCGGTGAAGCTTTCTTT
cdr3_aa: CASSYQGTGEAFF

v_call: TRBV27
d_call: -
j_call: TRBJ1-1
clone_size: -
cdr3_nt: TGTGCCAGCAGTCTAACGGACAGTATGAACACTGAAGCTTTCTTT
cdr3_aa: CASSLTDSMNTEAFF

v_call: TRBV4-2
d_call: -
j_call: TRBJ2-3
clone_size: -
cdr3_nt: TGTGCCAGCAGCGACCGGGACACCCGGGGGGATACGCAGTATTTT
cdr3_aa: CASSDRDTRGDTQYF

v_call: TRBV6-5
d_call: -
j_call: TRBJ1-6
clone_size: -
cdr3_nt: TGTGCCAGCAGTCCCCGGCCGGAAAGTTGGGCGCACTTT
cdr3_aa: CASSPRPESWAHF

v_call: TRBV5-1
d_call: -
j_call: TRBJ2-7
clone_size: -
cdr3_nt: TGCGCCAGCAGCTTGGATCGCTACGAGCAGTACTTC
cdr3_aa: CASSLDRYEQYF

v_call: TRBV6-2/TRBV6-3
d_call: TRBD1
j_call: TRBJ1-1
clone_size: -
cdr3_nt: TGTGCCAGCAGTTACTCGCAGGGGGCAGTGAACACTGAAGCTTTCTTT
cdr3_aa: CASSYSQGAVNTEAFF

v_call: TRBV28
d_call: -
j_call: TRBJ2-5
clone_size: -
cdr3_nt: TGTGCCAGCAGTCTCGGACGTGGCAGTGAGACCCAGTACTTC
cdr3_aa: CASSLGRGSETQYF

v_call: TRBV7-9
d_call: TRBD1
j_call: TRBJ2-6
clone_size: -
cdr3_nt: TGTGCCAGCAGCGTGACAGGGGGCCCGGGGGCCAACGTCCTGACTTTC
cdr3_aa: CASSVTGGPGANVLTF

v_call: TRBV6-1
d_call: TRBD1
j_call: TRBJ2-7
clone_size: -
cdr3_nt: TGTGCCAGCAGTGAAGAAAGGGGGCACGAGCAGTACTTC
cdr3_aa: CASSEERGHEQYF

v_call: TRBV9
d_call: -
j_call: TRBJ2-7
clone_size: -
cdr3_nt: TGTGCCAGCAGCGTAGGGGCGGATTCCTACGAGCAGTACTTC
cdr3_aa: CASSVGADSYEQYF

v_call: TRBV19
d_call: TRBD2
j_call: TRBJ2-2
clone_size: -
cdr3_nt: TGTGCCAGTAGTACTCTAGCGGGAGTAAACACCGGGGAGCTGTTTTTT
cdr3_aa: CASSTLAGVNTGELFF

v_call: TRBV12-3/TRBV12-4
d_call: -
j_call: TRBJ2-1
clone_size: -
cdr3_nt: TGTGCCAGCAGTTTCGAGCTCTACAATGAGCAGTTCTTC
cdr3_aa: CASSFELYNEQFF

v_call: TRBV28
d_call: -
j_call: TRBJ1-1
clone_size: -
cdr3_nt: TGTGCCAGCAGTTCCGGGGGGGGAGGCAAAGATGAAGCTTTCTTT
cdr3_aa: CASSSGGGGKDEAFF

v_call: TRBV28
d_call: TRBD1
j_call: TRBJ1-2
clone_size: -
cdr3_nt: TGTGCCAGCAGTTTAGCCGGGACAGGGACGGGTGTTGGCTACACCTTC
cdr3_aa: CASSLAGTGTGVGYTF

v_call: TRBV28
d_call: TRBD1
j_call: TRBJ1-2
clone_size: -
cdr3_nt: TGTGCCAGCAGATGGACAGGGCGCGGTGGCTACACCTTC
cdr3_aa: CASRWTGRGGYTF

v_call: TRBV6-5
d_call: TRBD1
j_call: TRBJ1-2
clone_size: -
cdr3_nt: TGTGCCAGCAGTAACCCGGGACAGGGAAGGGGCTACACCTTC
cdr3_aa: CASSNPGQGRGYTF

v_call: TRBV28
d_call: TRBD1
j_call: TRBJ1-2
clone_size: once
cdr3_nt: TGTGCCAGCAGCAGACAGGGGGGCTATGGCTACACCTTC
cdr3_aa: CASSRQGGYGYTF

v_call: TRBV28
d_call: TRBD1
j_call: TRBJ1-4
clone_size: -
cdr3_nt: TGTGCCAGCAGAAATTCCGGGACAGGGGGTGAAAAACTGTTTTTT
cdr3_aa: CASRNSGTGGEKLFF

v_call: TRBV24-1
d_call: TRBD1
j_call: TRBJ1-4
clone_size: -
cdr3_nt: TGTGCCACAGAAACGGGACAGGGGGAAAAACTGTTTTTT
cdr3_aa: CATETGQGEKLFF

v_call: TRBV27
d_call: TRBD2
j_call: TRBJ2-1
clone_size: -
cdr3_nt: TGTGCCAGCAGTAACCTGTTGGGACTAGCGATTTACAATGAGCAGTTCTTC
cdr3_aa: CASSNLLGLAIYNEQFF

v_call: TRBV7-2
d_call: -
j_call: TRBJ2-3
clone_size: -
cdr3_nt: TGTGCCAGCAGCCCGAGGGCGGGACGCACAGATACGCAGTATTTT
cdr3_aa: CASSPRAGRTDTQYF

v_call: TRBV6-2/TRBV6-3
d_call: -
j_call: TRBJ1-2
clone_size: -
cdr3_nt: TGTGCCAGCAGTTACCTAAAAGAACGTGGCTACACCTTC
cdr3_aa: CASSYLKERGYTF

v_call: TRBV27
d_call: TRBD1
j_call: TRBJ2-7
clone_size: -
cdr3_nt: TGTGCCAGCAAGGGACAGGGGATTGTGGAGCAGTACTTC
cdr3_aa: CASKGQGIVEQYF

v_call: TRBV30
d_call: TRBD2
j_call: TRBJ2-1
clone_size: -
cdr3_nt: TGTGCCTGGGTTAGCGGGAGGCCGAGTGAGCAGTTCTTC
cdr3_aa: CAWVSGRPSEQFF

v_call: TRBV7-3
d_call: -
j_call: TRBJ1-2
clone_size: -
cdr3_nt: TGTGCCAGCAGCTTGGATGGAAACTATGGCTACACCTTC
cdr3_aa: CASSLDGNYGYTF

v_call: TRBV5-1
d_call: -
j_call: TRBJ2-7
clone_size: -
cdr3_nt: TGCGCCAGCAGCTTAGCGGTTGAGCAGTACTTC
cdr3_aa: CASSLAVEQYF

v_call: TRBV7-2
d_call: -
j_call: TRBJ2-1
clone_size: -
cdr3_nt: TGTGCCAGCAGCTTTTCCAGGACGGATGAGCAGTTCTTC
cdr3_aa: CASSFSRTDEQFF

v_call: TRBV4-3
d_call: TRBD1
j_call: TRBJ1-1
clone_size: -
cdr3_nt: TGCGCCAGCAGCCAAGATCAGGACAGGGGGAACACTGAAGCTTTCTTT
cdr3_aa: CASSQDQDRGNTEAFF